The rows below give T cell receptor beta chains drawn from one sample of a study of PD-1 blockade in classical Hodgkin lymphoma. Libraries were prepared by immunoSEQ multiplex PCR; TCRdb keeps only in-frame clonotypes and omits some of them. The repertoire includes around 46,000 clones, 85% to 90% of them detected once, and approximately 13% sits in the top ten. The sequenced sample was peripheral blood mononuclear cells (PBMCs), obtained before the fourth cycle of nivolumab. The receptors stem from a human donor with classical Hodgkin lymphoma. CDR3s include the opening cysteine and the closing phenylalanine or tryptophan. D genes are given only for firm matches. Part of the rows lack a size; the others show once, few, many or a class for expanded clones.

v_gene: TRBV19; j_gene: TRBJ1-4; d_gene: TRBD1; abundance: NA; CDR3aa: CASSKTGREKLFF; CDR3nt: TGTGCCAGTAGTAAGACAGGGCGGGAAAAACTGTTTTTT
v_gene: TRBV6-5; j_gene: TRBJ2-1; d_gene: NA; abundance: NA; CDR3aa: CASSRDSLDEQFF; CDR3nt: TGTGCCAGCAGCCGGGACTCCCTCGATGAGCAGTTCTTC
v_gene: TRBV7-6; j_gene: TRBJ2-2; d_gene: TRBD2; abundance: once; CDR3aa: CASSTGPKAGGRELFF; CDR3nt: TGTGCCAGCAGCACCGGCCCCAAGGCGGGAGGAAGGGAGCTGTTTTTT
v_gene: TRBV30; j_gene: TRBJ2-7; d_gene: TRBD1; abundance: NA; CDR3aa: CAWSVHTGGEQYF; CDR3nt: TGTGCCTGGAGTGTACACACAGGGGGCGAGCAGTACTTC
v_gene: TRBV10-3; j_gene: TRBJ2-7; d_gene: NA; abundance: NA; CDR3aa: CAIRRTQSYEQYF; CDR3nt: TGTGCCATCAGGAGGACTCAATCCTACGAGCAGTACTTC
v_gene: TRBV6-5; j_gene: TRBJ2-1; d_gene: NA; abundance: NA; CDR3aa: CASSYSRDWYSEQFF; CDR3nt: TGTGCCAGCAGTTACTCAAGGGACTGGTACAGTGAGCAGTTCTTC
v_gene: TRBV5-6; j_gene: TRBJ2-1; d_gene: NA; abundance: NA; CDR3aa: CASSLGQGSDEQFF; CDR3nt: TGTGCCAGCAGCTTGGGCCAGGGGTCCGATGAGCAGTTCTTC
v_gene: TRBV4-2; j_gene: TRBJ2-1; d_gene: TRBD2; abundance: NA; CDR3aa: CASSQEGLAGLSYNEQFF; CDR3nt: TGTGCCAGCAGCCAAGAGGGACTAGCGGGTCTGTCCTACAATGAGCAGTTCTTC
v_gene: TRBV6-4; j_gene: TRBJ2-3; d_gene: TRBD2; abundance: NA; CDR3aa: CASSDKAGGADTQYF; CDR3nt: TGTGCCAGCAGTGACAAAGCGGGAGGGGCAGATACGCAGTATTTT
v_gene: TRBV9; j_gene: TRBJ2-1; d_gene: TRBD1; abundance: NA; CDR3aa: CASSAGTGDYRSYNEQFF; CDR3nt: TGTGCCAGCAGCGCCGGGACAGGGGACTACCGATCCTACAATGAGCAGTTCTTC
v_gene: TRBV7-9; j_gene: TRBJ1-1; d_gene: NA; abundance: NA; CDR3aa: CASSLGEGAFF; CDR3nt: TGTGCCAGCAGCTTAGGCGAGGGAGCTTTCTTT
v_gene: TRBV29-1; j_gene: TRBJ2-7; d_gene: TRBD2; abundance: NA; CDR3aa: CSVGRGTFYEQYF; CDR3nt: TGCAGCGTTGGGCGGGGGACCTTCTACGAGCAGTACTTC
v_gene: TRBV5-4; j_gene: TRBJ2-5; d_gene: TRBD1; abundance: once; CDR3aa: CAKDRGGQGKFLETQYF; CDR3nt: TGTGCCAAAGACAGAGGGGGACAGGGGAAATTTTTGGAGACCCAGTACTTC
v_gene: TRBV5-1; j_gene: TRBJ2-7; d_gene: NA; abundance: NA; CDR3aa: CASSSGTIFTYEQYF; CDR3nt: TGCGCCAGCAGCAGCGGGACAATTTTCACCTACGAGCAGTACTTC
v_gene: TRBV5-3; j_gene: TRBJ2-4; d_gene: NA; abundance: NA; CDR3aa: CARSPSGLAKNIQYF; CDR3nt: TGTGCCAGAAGCCCATCAGGTCTAGCCAAAAACATTCAGTACTTC
v_gene: TRBV28; j_gene: TRBJ1-2; d_gene: NA; abundance: once; CDR3aa: CAIQGMGFYGYTF; CDR3nt: TGTGCCATACAGGGAATGGGGTTCTATGGCTACACCTTC
v_gene: TRBV18; j_gene: TRBJ1-2; d_gene: NA; abundance: NA; CDR3aa: CASYKDRLYGYTF; CDR3nt: TGTGCCAGCTATAAGGACAGATTATATGGCTACACCTTC
v_gene: TRBV18; j_gene: TRBJ1-1; d_gene: NA; abundance: NA; CDR3aa: CASSPAGGTEAFF; CDR3nt: TGTGCCAGCTCACCTGCCGGGGGAACTGAAGCTTTCTTT
v_gene: TRBV6-6; j_gene: TRBJ2-1; d_gene: TRBD1; abundance: NA; CDR3aa: CASSYSGQGANEQFF; CDR3nt: TGTGCCAGCAGTTATTCGGGACAGGGGGCGAATGAGCAGTTCTTC
v_gene: TRBV11-2; j_gene: TRBJ2-7; d_gene: NA; abundance: NA; CDR3aa: CASSFDHPTEPYEQYF; CDR3nt: TGTGCCAGCAGCTTCGATCACCCGACAGAACCCTACGAGCAGTACTTC
v_gene: TRBV6-1; j_gene: TRBJ1-2; d_gene: TRBD1; abundance: few; CDR3aa: CASSRDRGPGYTF; CDR3nt: TGTGCCAGCAGCCGGGACAGGGGGCCGGGGTACACCTTC
v_gene: TRBV5-1; j_gene: TRBJ2-1; d_gene: TRBD2; abundance: NA; CDR3aa: CASSKQAGGPYNEQFF; CDR3nt: TGCGCCAGCAGCAAACAAGCGGGAGGCCCCTACAATGAGCAGTTCTTC
v_gene: TRBV10-1; j_gene: TRBJ2-3; d_gene: TRBD1; abundance: NA; CDR3aa: CASSEPGQGTDTQYF; CDR3nt: TGCGCCAGCAGTGAGCCGGGACAGGGTACAGATACGCAGTATTTT
v_gene: TRBV7-9; j_gene: TRBJ2-3; d_gene: NA; abundance: NA; CDR3aa: CASSSVRQNTQYF; CDR3nt: TGTGCCAGCAGCTCCGTACGACAAAATACGCAGTATTTT
v_gene: TRBV27; j_gene: TRBJ2-5; d_gene: NA; abundance: NA; CDR3aa: CASTEAGRGRGTQYF; CDR3nt: TGTGCCAGCACCGAAGCCGGTCGGGGTCGCGGGACCCAGTACTTC
v_gene: TRBV12-5; j_gene: TRBJ2-3; d_gene: NA; abundance: NA; CDR3aa: CASARLGFSDTQYF; CDR3nt: TGTGCTAGTGCTCGACTAGGGTTTTCAGATACGCAGTATTTT
v_gene: TRBV4-1; j_gene: TRBJ2-7; d_gene: NA; abundance: NA; CDR3aa: CASSQDSAYEQYF; CDR3nt: TGCGCCAGCAGCCAAGATTCGGCTTACGAGCAGTACTTC
v_gene: TRBV11-2; j_gene: TRBJ1-2; d_gene: NA; abundance: NA; CDR3aa: CASSLTGGANYGYTF; CDR3nt: TGTGCCAGCAGTCTTACGGGGGGTGCCAACTATGGCTACACCTTC
v_gene: TRBV28; j_gene: TRBJ2-2; d_gene: NA; abundance: NA; CDR3aa: CASGTEGRSTGELFF; CDR3nt: TGTGCCAGCGGAACGGAGGGAAGGAGCACCGGGGAGCTGTTTTTT
v_gene: TRBV18; j_gene: TRBJ2-2; d_gene: NA; abundance: NA; CDR3aa: CASSKLIQGNTGELFF; CDR3nt: TGTGCCAGCTCCAAATTGATACAGGGGAACACCGGGGAGCTGTTTTTT
v_gene: TRBV13; j_gene: TRBJ2-3; d_gene: TRBD1; abundance: NA; CDR3aa: CASSSPGQGRPRDTQYF; CDR3nt: TGTGCCAGCAGCTCACCTGGACAGGGGCGCCCTCGGGATACGCAGTATTTT
v_gene: TRBV5-4; j_gene: TRBJ2-4; d_gene: NA; abundance: NA; CDR3aa: CASTLENIQYF; CDR3nt: TGTGCCAGCACATTAGAAAACATTCAGTACTTC
v_gene: TRBV19; j_gene: TRBJ1-5; d_gene: TRBD1; abundance: NA; CDR3aa: CASSTRGRGSNQPQHF; CDR3nt: TGTGCCAGTAGCACCAGGGGGCGGGGGAGCAATCAGCCCCAGCATTTT
v_gene: TRBV6-1; j_gene: TRBJ1-4; d_gene: NA; abundance: NA; CDR3aa: CASTTGAGEKLFF; CDR3nt: TGTGCCAGCACCACGGGGGCCGGCGAAAAACTGTTTTTT
v_gene: TRBV21-1; j_gene: TRBJ2-5; d_gene: NA; abundance: NA; CDR3aa: CASSKEGSGRETQYF; CDR3nt: TGTGCCAGCAGCAAAGAGGGTAGCGGGAGAGAGACCCAGTACTTC
v_gene: TRBV7-3; j_gene: TRBJ1-1; d_gene: NA; abundance: NA; CDR3aa: CASSLGTLNTEAFF; CDR3nt: TGTGCCAGCAGCTTAGGGACTTTGAACACTGAAGCTTTCTTT
v_gene: TRBV11-2; j_gene: TRBJ2-1; d_gene: TRBD2; abundance: NA; CDR3aa: CASSRAGDSHNEQFF; CDR3nt: TGTGCCAGCAGTCGAGCGGGAGACTCTCACAATGAGCAGTTCTTC
v_gene: TRBV7-3; j_gene: TRBJ1-1; d_gene: NA; abundance: NA; CDR3aa: CASSLRGDTEAFF; CDR3nt: TGTGCCAGCAGCTTAAGAGGGGACACTGAAGCTTTCTTT
v_gene: TRBV4-1; j_gene: TRBJ2-1; d_gene: TRBD2; abundance: NA; CDR3aa: CASSPEPTGLAGRNEQFF; CDR3nt: TGCGCCAGCAGCCCGGAACCCACGGGACTAGCGGGGAGGAATGAGCAGTTCTTC
v_gene: TRBV4-1; j_gene: TRBJ1-3; d_gene: NA; abundance: NA; CDR3aa: CASSHPSRGDTIYF; CDR3nt: TGCGCCAGCAGCCATCCCTCACGGGGGGACACCATATATTTT
v_gene: TRBV5-1; j_gene: TRBJ2-2; d_gene: TRBD2; abundance: NA; CDR3aa: CATSGLDTGELFF; CDR3nt: TGCGCCACCTCGGGACTAGATACCGGGGAGCTGTTTTTT
v_gene: TRBV21-1; j_gene: TRBJ2-4; d_gene: NA; abundance: NA; CDR3aa: CASSKPGFPKNIQYF; CDR3nt: TGTGCCAGCAGCAAGCCAGGGTTCCCCAAAAACATTCAGTACTTC
v_gene: TRBV4-1; j_gene: TRBJ2-2; d_gene: NA; abundance: NA; CDR3aa: CASSQEPAGPSTGELFF; CDR3nt: TGCGCCAGCAGCCAAGAACCGGCAGGGCCCTCCACCGGGGAGCTGTTTTTT
v_gene: TRBV30; j_gene: TRBJ2-5; d_gene: TRBD1; abundance: NA; CDR3aa: CAWSKGAETQYF; CDR3nt: TGTGCCTGGAGTAAGGGGGCTGAGACCCAGTACTTC